A single sample is the source of the 12 T cell receptor beta chains below, sequenced in a study of T cell repertoires in cytomegalovirus infection (dated by TCRdb to between 2017 and 2020). The run used an Illumina HiSeq 1500. TCRdb reworked the public reads: Q25 trimming with fastp, MiXCR clone assembly, productive beta chains retained. Rows merge per CDR3 protein into single entries with the most common DNA and genes. A total of about 300,000 distinct CDR3 sequences appear in this sample, about 8.8% of them only once. Around 2.6% of the sample goes to the ten largest clones. Sequenced sample: PBMCs. The receptors here all came from a human donor in good health (CMV status not recorded). Some clones in this sample may be carry-over from other donors' samples.

The chain recombines TRBV29-1 with TRBJ2-2, with D perhaps matching TRBD2 (6 bases). V lost 6 bases and J lost 5, with 19 bases in between. The CDR3 runs to 15 residues. Looked up from germline, CDR1 is SQVTM and CDR2 is ANQGSEA. The CDR3 nucleotides read TGCAGCGTCGCAACCGGGACGGGGGAGACCGGGGAGCTGTTTTTT. Encoded protein: CSVATGTGETGELFF.

This clonotype was seen repeatedly, ten times or more. The chain has TRBV28 and TRBJ2-7; D unclear. Germline V gene data show CDR1 as MDHEN and CDR2 as SYDVKM. Deletions cut 6 bases from V and 0 bases from J, with 12 bases between. The CDR3 consists of 14 residues. CDR3 loop: CASSVGASSYEQYV. The CDR3 nucleotides read TGTGCCAGCAGCGTAGGCGCAAGCTCCTACGAGCAGTACGTC.

This clonotype showed up many times. Here the CDR3 DNA reads TGTGCCAGCAGCTTGGACAGGGCGTGGGGAGAGCAGTACTTC. Translated: CASSLDRAWGEQYF. J is TRBJ2-7 and V is TRBV7-2; 8 positions match TRBD1. Germline CDR1 and CDR2: SGHTA and FQGNSA. The CDR3 sequence is 14 residues long. V shed 3 bases and J 7 bases; nucleotides not matched to a gene: 8.

In its sample, this clonotype was seen a few times. The V call is TRBV5-8, the J call TRBJ2-7; 8 nucleotides agree with TRBD1. Per the germline V gene, CDR1 is SGHTS and CDR2 is YDEGEE. The CDR3 is 11 amino acids. Unmatched junction bases numbered 6, after V lost 3 bases and J lost 13 bases. The CDR3 DNA follows: TGTGCCAGCAGCTGGACAGGGTCCCTATACGTC. It translates to CASSWTGSLYV.

The rearrangement links TRBV29-1 to TRBJ2-2; D is perhaps TRBD1 (6 bases). The V end lost 3 bases, the J end lost 4 bases, and 12 bases lay between the germline ends. The CDR3 loop spans 14 amino acids. Germline V gene data show CDR1 as SQVTM and CDR2 as ANQGSEA. This chain's CDR3 is CSVDLRDITGELFF. For the CDR3, the DNA is TGCAGCGTTGACCTCAGGGACATCACCGGGGAGCTGTTTTTT.

This clonotype was observed at least ten times. The J gene is TRBJ2-2, the V gene TRBV20-1; D is tentatively TRBD1 or TRBD2 (5 bases each). The CDR3 has 18 residues. Germline V gives CDR1 DFQATT, CDR2 SNEGSKA (reference sequence). Trimming pared 0 bases from V and 0 bases from J, leaving 17 bases between. This CDR3 reads CSARDPMRGSSNTGELFF. CDR3 bases: TGCAGTGCTAGAGATCCCATGAGGGGATCATCGAACACCGGGGAGCTGTTTTTT.

The table lists this clonotype with a few counts. CDR3 protein: CASSLGTGGRQPQHF. The CDR3 DNA sequence: TGTGCCAGCAGTTTAGGGACAGGGGGACGGCAGCCCCAGCATTTT. The rearrangement uses TRBV12-3 or TRBV12-4 and TRBJ1-5; 10 positions match TRBD1. V gave up 1 base and J gave up 7 bases; unmatched junction bases: 4. CDR3 length: 15 residues.

This clonotype was observed at least ten times. The chain uses TRBV6-2 or TRBV6-3 and TRBJ2-7; 7 bases agree with TRBD1. This CDR3 comprises 13 residues. Trimming cost V 8 bases and J 3 bases; bases outside gene matches: 7. CDR1 and CDR2 from the germline V gene are MNHEY and SVGEGT. The CDR3 loop reads CASPLAGGYEQYV. The CDR3 DNA reads as TGTGCCAGCCCCCTGGCAGGGGGCTACGAGCAGTACGTC.

This clonotype showed up many times. The chain is built from TRBV29-1 and TRBJ1-1; possibly TRBD1 for D (5 bases). Germline V lookup: CDR1 SQVTM, CDR2 ANQGSEA. The CDR3 is made up of 11 amino acids. V dropped 7 bases and J dropped 2 bases, with 8 bases sitting between them. CDR3 bases: TGCAGCGCGACAGTAAACACTGAAGCTTTCTTT. Protein: CSATVNTEAFF.

The sample holds many counts of this clonotype. The rearrangement joins TRBV12-3 or TRBV12-4 to TRBJ1-1; 12 positions agree with TRBD1. Trimming removed 6 bases from V and 1 base from J; junction bases left unmatched: 9. The CDR3 sequence is 17 residues long. CDR3 residues: CASRPRDRGRGNTEAFF. The CDR3, as DNA: TGTGCCAGCAGACCTAGGGACAGGGGGCGCGGGAACACTGAAGCTTTCTTT.

This clonotype was counted many times. J is TRBJ2-3 and V is TRBV7-2; 8 bases are a match to TRBD2. The CDR3 totals 18 residues. The V and J ends lost 4 bases and 0 bases, in that order; junction bases with no gene match: 12. Germline V gene sequence: CDR1 SGHTA, CDR2 FQGNSA. Here the CDR3 reads CASSSPRGGGWSTDTQYF. The DNA of the CDR3 is TGTGCCAGCAGCTCCCCACGTGGCGGGGGGTGGAGCACAGATACGCAGTATTTT.

This clonotype was counted between two and nine times. This chain links TRBV5-8 with TRBJ2-7; D gene uncertain. This CDR3 is 15 amino acids long. The germline V and J ends were trimmed by 2 bases and 1 base, with 13 bases remaining between them. CDR1 is SGHTS, CDR2 YDEGEE, per germline. CDR3 bases: TGTGCCAGCAGCTTCGGCAGCAGGATGTCCTACGAGCAGTACTTC. Its protein product is CASSFGSRMSYEQYF.